Listed below are T cell receptor beta chains from one sample, sequenced in a study of T cell repertoires in cytomegalovirus infection. Via MiXCR, TCRdb re-called the reads, giving one row per CDR3 protein. Of roughly 500,000 distinct CDR3 sequences listed, 33% were seen once; the top ten hold roughly a sixth. Antigens for these TCRs are unknown. Sequencing used cultured PBMCs, obtained from culture after CMV antigen stimulation. These TCRs come from a human donor in good health (CMV status not recorded). Some clones in this sample may be carry-over from other donors' samples. CDR3s include the opening cysteine and the closing phenylalanine or tryptophan. A D gene is named only where the DNA matches it firmly. Expanded clones get a size class; other rows say once, few or many, or leave the size out.

v_gene: TRBV4-1
j_gene: TRBJ2-3
d_gene: NA
abundance: few
CDR3aa: CASSQLASSTDTQYF
CDR3nt: TGCGCCAGCAGCCAGTTAGCCTCTAGCACAGATACGCAGTATTTT

v_gene: TRBV12-3/TRBV12-4
j_gene: TRBJ2-2
d_gene: NA
abundance: many
CDR3aa: CASTITGELFF
CDR3nt: TGTGCCAGCACCATCACCGGGGAGCTGTTTTTT

v_gene: TRBV7-2
j_gene: TRBJ2-5
d_gene: TRBD2
abundance: many
CDR3aa: CASSLDGRQETQYF
CDR3nt: TGTGCCAGCAGCTTAGACGGGAGGCAGGAGACCCAGTACTTC

v_gene: TRBV7-8
j_gene: TRBJ1-3
d_gene: NA
abundance: few
CDR3aa: CASSFNRGSGNTIYF
CDR3nt: TGTGCCAGCAGCTTTAACCGGGGGTCTGGAAACACCATATATTTT

v_gene: TRBV30
j_gene: TRBJ2-7
d_gene: TRBD2
abundance: NA
CDR3aa: CAWGTSGRTFSYEQYF
CDR3nt: TGTGCCTGGGGGACTAGCGGGAGGACCTTCTCCTACGAGCAGTACTTC

v_gene: TRBV11-3
j_gene: TRBJ1-1
d_gene: NA
abundance: many
CDR3aa: CASSLEGENTEAFF
CDR3nt: TGTGCCAGCAGCTTGGAAGGAGAGAACACTGAAGCTTTCTTT

v_gene: TRBV11-2
j_gene: TRBJ2-3
d_gene: TRBD2
abundance: few
CDR3aa: CASSREGFTDTQYF
CDR3nt: TGTGCCAGCAGCCGGGAGGGATTCACAGATACGCAGTATTTT

v_gene: TRBV12-5
j_gene: TRBJ2-1
d_gene: TRBD2
abundance: few
CDR3aa: CASGLGTSGRAYNEQFF
CDR3nt: TGTGCTAGTGGTTTGGGGACTAGCGGGAGAGCTTACAATGAGCAGTTCTTC

v_gene: TRBV19
j_gene: TRBJ2-1
d_gene: NA
abundance: few
CDR3aa: CASSMIFSGHNEQFF
CDR3nt: TGTGCCAGTAGTATGATTTTTTCGGGGCACAATGAGCAGTTCTTC

v_gene: TRBV5-1
j_gene: TRBJ2-2
d_gene: NA
abundance: NA
CDR3aa: CASSLQGTPGELFF
CDR3nt: TGCGCCAGCAGCTTACAGGGAACCCCCGGGGAGCTGTTTTTT

v_gene: TRBV20-1
j_gene: TRBJ2-1
d_gene: TRBD2
abundance: NA
CDR3aa: CSALGLAGPALGEQFF
CDR3nt: TGCAGTGCCTTGGGACTAGCGGGACCCGCCCTAGGGGAGCAGTTCTTC

v_gene: TRBV11-1
j_gene: TRBJ2-1
d_gene: TRBD2
abundance: few
CDR3aa: CATLGLAGGPHNEQFF
CDR3nt: TGTGCCACCTTAGGACTAGCGGGAGGGCCCCACAATGAGCAGTTCTTC

v_gene: TRBV6-5
j_gene: TRBJ2-7
d_gene: NA
abundance: NA
CDR3aa: CASSYSFGHLYEQYF
CDR3nt: TGTGCCAGCAGTTACTCGTTCGGACACCTCTACGAGCAGTACTTC

v_gene: TRBV7-2
j_gene: TRBJ2-3
d_gene: NA
abundance: many
CDR3aa: CASSSLAARTDTQYF
CDR3nt: TGTGCCAGCAGCTCTTTAGCGGCCCGCACAGATACGCAGTATTTT

v_gene: TRBV14
j_gene: TRBJ2-1
d_gene: TRBD2
abundance: NA
CDR3aa: CASNQHSSGSLYNEQFF
CDR3nt: TGTGCCAGCAACCAACATTCCAGCGGGAGCCTCTACAATGAGCAGTTCTTC

v_gene: TRBV5-6
j_gene: TRBJ1-1
d_gene: TRBD1
abundance: NA
CDR3aa: CASSLRGGPWTGETEAFF
CDR3nt: TGTGCCAGCAGCTTGCGGGGGGGGCCTTGGACAGGGGAGACTGAAGCTTTCTTT

v_gene: TRBV4-2
j_gene: TRBJ2-2
d_gene: NA
abundance: NA
CDR3aa: CASSPRADTGELFF
CDR3nt: TGTGCCAGCAGCCCTCGAGCGGACACCGGGGAGCTGTTTTTT

v_gene: TRBV24-1
j_gene: TRBJ2-7
d_gene: NA
abundance: NA
CDR3aa: CATSAAASYEQYF
CDR3nt: TGTGCCACCAGTGCAGCTGCCTCCTACGAGCAGTACTTC

v_gene: TRBV6-6
j_gene: TRBJ2-1
d_gene: TRBD2
abundance: NA
CDR3aa: CASIFGGESSYNEQFF
CDR3nt: TGTGCCAGCATTTTCGGGGGGGAAAGCTCCTACAATGAGCAGTTCTTC

v_gene: TRBV7-2
j_gene: TRBJ2-1
d_gene: NA
abundance: NA
CDR3aa: CASSLASSLYNEQFF
CDR3nt: TGTGCCAGCAGCTTAGCTAGCAGCTTATACAATGAGCAGTTCTTC

v_gene: TRBV7-3
j_gene: TRBJ2-3
d_gene: NA
abundance: many
CDR3aa: CASSLGQDRADTQYF
CDR3nt: TGTGCCAGCAGCTTAGGTCAGGATAGGGCAGATACGCAGTATTTT

v_gene: TRBV4-1
j_gene: TRBJ2-1
d_gene: TRBD2
abundance: NA
CDR3aa: CASSQDPPSGTGNEQFF
CDR3nt: TGCGCCAGCAGCCAAGATCCCCCTAGCGGGACTGGAAATGAGCAGTTCTTC

v_gene: TRBV27
j_gene: TRBJ2-7
d_gene: TRBD1
abundance: NA
CDR3aa: CASSFAQGAAYEQYF
CDR3nt: TGTGCCAGCAGTTTCGCACAGGGGGCGGCCTACGAGCAGTACTTC

v_gene: TRBV4-3
j_gene: TRBJ2-5
d_gene: NA
abundance: once
CDR3aa: CASSQSMTSGMTQYF
CDR3nt: TGCGCCAGCAGCCAATCTATGACTTCAGGGATGACCCAGTACTTC

v_gene: TRBV3-1
j_gene: TRBJ1-3
d_gene: NA
abundance: NA
CDR3aa: CASRRDSSGNTIYF
CDR3nt: TGTGCCAGCAGACGAGACAGCTCTGGAAACACCATATATTTT

v_gene: TRBV12-3/TRBV12-4
j_gene: TRBJ2-1
d_gene: TRBD1
abundance: NA
CDR3aa: CASSPPGPRGRNEQFF
CDR3nt: TGTGCCAGCAGTCCTCCGGGACCCAGGGGGCGGAATGAGCAGTTCTTC

v_gene: TRBV20-1
j_gene: TRBJ2-2
d_gene: TRBD2
abundance: NA
CDR3aa: CSARDSGRADTGELFF
CDR3nt: TGCAGTGCTAGAGATAGCGGGAGGGCCGACACCGGGGAGCTGTTTTTT

v_gene: TRBV6-6
j_gene: TRBJ2-3
d_gene: TRBD2
abundance: few
CDR3aa: CASSYVAGGGNTQYF
CDR3nt: TGTGCCAGCAGTTACGTTGCGGGAGGAGGAAATACGCAGTATTTT

v_gene: TRBV7-2
j_gene: TRBJ2-3
d_gene: TRBD2
abundance: many
CDR3aa: CASSLLAGGPDTQYF
CDR3nt: TGTGCCAGCAGCCTACTAGCGGGAGGGCCAGATACGCAGTATTTT

v_gene: TRBV12-3/TRBV12-4
j_gene: TRBJ2-3
d_gene: NA
abundance: NA
CDR3aa: CASSLHTQYF
CDR3nt: TGTGCCAGCAGTTTGCATACGCAGTATTTT

v_gene: TRBV11-3
j_gene: TRBJ2-5
d_gene: TRBD1
abundance: NA
CDR3aa: CASSLGTALQETQYF
CDR3nt: TGTGCCAGCAGCTTGGGGACAGCCCTACAAGAGACCCAGTACTTC

v_gene: TRBV7-6
j_gene: TRBJ2-5
d_gene: NA
abundance: few
CDR3aa: CASSLAMETQYF
CDR3nt: TGTGCCAGCAGCTTAGCTATGGAGACCCAGTACTTC

v_gene: TRBV11-3
j_gene: TRBJ2-3
d_gene: NA
abundance: few
CDR3aa: CASSLQGVSTDTQYF
CDR3nt: TGTGCCAGCAGCTTACAGGGCGTCAGCACAGATACGCAGTATTTT

v_gene: TRBV4-1
j_gene: TRBJ1-5
d_gene: TRBD1
abundance: NA
CDR3aa: CASSQPMDRGKQPQHF
CDR3nt: TGCGCCAGCAGCCAACCTATGGACAGGGGGAAGCAGCCCCAGCATTTT

v_gene: TRBV6-5
j_gene: TRBJ2-1
d_gene: TRBD2
abundance: few
CDR3aa: CASKTGTSGNNEQFF
CDR3nt: TGTGCCAGCAAGACCGGGACTAGCGGGAACAATGAGCAGTTCTTC

v_gene: TRBV12-3/TRBV12-4
j_gene: TRBJ2-5
d_gene: NA
abundance: few
CDR3aa: CASSHGHSQETQYF
CDR3nt: TGTGCCAGCAGTCACGGTCATTCTCAAGAGACCCAGTACTTC

v_gene: TRBV2
j_gene: TRBJ1-6
d_gene: NA
abundance: NA
CDR3aa: CATLPSSYNSPLHF
CDR3nt: TGTGCCACCCTACCGAGCTCCTATAATTCACCCCTCCACTTT

v_gene: TRBV7-9
j_gene: TRBJ1-2
d_gene: NA
abundance: few
CDR3aa: CASSLGDYTF
CDR3nt: TGTGCCAGCAGCCTTGGGGACTACACCTTC

v_gene: TRBV7-6
j_gene: TRBJ1-5
d_gene: NA
abundance: many
CDR3aa: CASSFGDNQPQHF
CDR3nt: TGTGCCAGCAGCTTCGGGGACAATCAGCCCCAGCATTTT

v_gene: TRBV7-9
j_gene: TRBJ2-5
d_gene: NA
abundance: NA
CDR3aa: CASSPRLGRKQETQYF
CDR3nt: TGTGCCAGCAGCCCCAGATTGGGACGGAAACAAGAGACCCAGTACTTC

v_gene: TRBV6-5
j_gene: TRBJ2-2
d_gene: TRBD2
abundance: many
CDR3aa: CASSYLAVTGELFF
CDR3nt: TGTGCCAGCAGTTACCTAGCGGTCACCGGGGAGCTGTTTTTT

v_gene: TRBV6-1
j_gene: TRBJ2-3
d_gene: TRBD2
abundance: few
CDR3aa: CASSSDPGLAEPDTQYF
CDR3nt: TGTGCCAGCAGTTCCGACCCGGGACTAGCGGAACCAGATACGCAGTATTTT

v_gene: TRBV30
j_gene: TRBJ1-2
d_gene: NA
abundance: few
CDR3aa: CAWSASSVYGYTF
CDR3nt: TGTGCCTGGAGTGCCTCCTCAGTCTATGGCTACACCTTC

v_gene: TRBV19
j_gene: TRBJ1-5
d_gene: NA
abundance: NA
CDR3aa: CASSIPGQASNQPQHF
CDR3nt: TGTGCCAGTAGTATCCCGGGTCAAGCTAGCAATCAGCCCCAGCATTTT